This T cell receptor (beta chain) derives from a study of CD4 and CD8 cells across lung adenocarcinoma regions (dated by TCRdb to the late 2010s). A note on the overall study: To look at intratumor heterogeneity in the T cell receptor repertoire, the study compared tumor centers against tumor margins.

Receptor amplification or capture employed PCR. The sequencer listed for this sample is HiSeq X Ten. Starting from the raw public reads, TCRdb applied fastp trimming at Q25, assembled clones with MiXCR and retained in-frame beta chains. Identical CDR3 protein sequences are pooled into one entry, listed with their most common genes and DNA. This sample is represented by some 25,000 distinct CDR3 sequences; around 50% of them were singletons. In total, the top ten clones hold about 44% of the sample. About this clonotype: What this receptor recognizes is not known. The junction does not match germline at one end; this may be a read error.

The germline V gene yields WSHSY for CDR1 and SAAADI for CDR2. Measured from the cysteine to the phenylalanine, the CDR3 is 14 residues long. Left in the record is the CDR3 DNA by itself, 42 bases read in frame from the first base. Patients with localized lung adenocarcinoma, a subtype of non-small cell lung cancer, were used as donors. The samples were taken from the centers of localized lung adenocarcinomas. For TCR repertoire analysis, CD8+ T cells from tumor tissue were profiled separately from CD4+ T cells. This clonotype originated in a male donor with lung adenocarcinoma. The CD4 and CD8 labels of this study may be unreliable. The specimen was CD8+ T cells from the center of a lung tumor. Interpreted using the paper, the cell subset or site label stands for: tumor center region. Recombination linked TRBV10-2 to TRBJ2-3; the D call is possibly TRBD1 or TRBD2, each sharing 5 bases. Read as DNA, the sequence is TGCGCGAGCAGTGGGGGACGGCGCACAGAGACGCAGTACTTT. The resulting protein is CASSGGRRTETQYF.